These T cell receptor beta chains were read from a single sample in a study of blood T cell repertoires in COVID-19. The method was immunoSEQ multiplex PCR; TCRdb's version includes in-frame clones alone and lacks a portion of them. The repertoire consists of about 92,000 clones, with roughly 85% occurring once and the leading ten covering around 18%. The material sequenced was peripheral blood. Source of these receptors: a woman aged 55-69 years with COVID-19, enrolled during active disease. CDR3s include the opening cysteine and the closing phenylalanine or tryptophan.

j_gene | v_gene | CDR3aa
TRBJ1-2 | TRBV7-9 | CASSPGQGGGYTF
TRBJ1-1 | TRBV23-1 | CASSLGQGVTEAFF
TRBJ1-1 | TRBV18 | CASSPRTASKSGNTEAFF
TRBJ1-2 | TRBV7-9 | CASSLRGGYGYTF
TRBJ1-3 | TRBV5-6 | CASSLGIPGASGNTIYF
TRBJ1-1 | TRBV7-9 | CASSLQRTGGEAFF
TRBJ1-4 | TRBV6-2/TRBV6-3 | CASSYWLPRQNNEKLFF
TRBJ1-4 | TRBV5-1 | CASTPTGNNEKLFF
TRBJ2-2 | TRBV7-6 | CASSLLITGELFF
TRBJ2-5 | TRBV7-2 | CASSLVYRETQYF
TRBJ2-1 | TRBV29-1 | CSAPQGSSYNEQFF
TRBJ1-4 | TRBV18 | CASSPGQLGEKLFF
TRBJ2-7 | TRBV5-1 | CASHGGSTSPSEQYF
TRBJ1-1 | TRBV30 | CAWSGSGTEAFF
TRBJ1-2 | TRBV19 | CASSIATIYGYTF
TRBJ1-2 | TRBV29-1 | CSATDNYGYTF
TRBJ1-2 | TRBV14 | CASSRTGLGYTF
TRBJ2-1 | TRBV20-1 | CSASLSEGEGKQFF
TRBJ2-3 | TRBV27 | CASSLRGTDTQYF
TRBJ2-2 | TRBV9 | CASSHPASGVVTGELFF
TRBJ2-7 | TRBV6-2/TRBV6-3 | CASSYSTGGSYEQYF
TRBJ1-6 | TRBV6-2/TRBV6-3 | CASSLTGANSPLHF
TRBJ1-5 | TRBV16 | CASTPDRDQPQHF
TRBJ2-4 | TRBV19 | CASSLYRGSDIQYF
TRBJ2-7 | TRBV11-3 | CASSPSRGTGPNEQYF
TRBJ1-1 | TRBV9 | CASSVTPNTEAFF
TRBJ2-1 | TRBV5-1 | CASSLGAAGGPPGDEQFF
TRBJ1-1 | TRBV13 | CASSRGKGGNTEAFF